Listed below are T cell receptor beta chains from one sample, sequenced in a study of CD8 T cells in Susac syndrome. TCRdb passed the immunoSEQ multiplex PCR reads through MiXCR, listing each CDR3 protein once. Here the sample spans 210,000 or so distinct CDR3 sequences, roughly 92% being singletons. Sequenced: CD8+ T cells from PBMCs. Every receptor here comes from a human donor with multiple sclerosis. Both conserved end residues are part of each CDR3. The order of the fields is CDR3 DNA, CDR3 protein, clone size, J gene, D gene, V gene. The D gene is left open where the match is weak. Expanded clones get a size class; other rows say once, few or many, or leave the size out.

CDR3nt: TGCAGCGTCCAACGGGACACCGGGGAGCTGTTTTTT
CDR3aa: CSVQRDTGELFF
abundance: NA
j_gene: TRBJ2-2
d_gene: NA
v_gene: TRBV29-1

CDR3nt: TGTGCCAGCAGTGCGGTCGAGGGGGGGGTAGAGACCCAGTACTTC
CDR3aa: CASSAVEGGVETQYF
abundance: NA
j_gene: TRBJ2-5
d_gene: NA
v_gene: TRBV2

CDR3nt: TGTGCCAGCAGCTTGGCGTCCAGCCAACCCCTGAACACTGAAGCTTTCTTT
CDR3aa: CASSLASSQPLNTEAFF
abundance: NA
j_gene: TRBJ1-1
d_gene: NA
v_gene: TRBV5-6

CDR3nt: TGTGCCAGCAGTTTAGAGGGGACGGAGAACACCGGGGAGCTGTTTTTT
CDR3aa: CASSLEGTENTGELFF
abundance: NA
j_gene: TRBJ2-2
d_gene: NA
v_gene: TRBV12-3/TRBV12-4

CDR3nt: TGTGCCAGCAGTAGCTCGGGACAGGGGGACACTGAAGCTTTCTTT
CDR3aa: CASSSSGQGDTEAFF
abundance: NA
j_gene: TRBJ1-1
d_gene: TRBD1
v_gene: TRBV6-5

CDR3nt: TGTGCCAGTAGTGAATGGACTGAAGCTTTCTTT
CDR3aa: CASSEWTEAFF
abundance: NA
j_gene: TRBJ1-1
d_gene: NA
v_gene: TRBV19

CDR3nt: TGTGCCAGCACGGGACTAGCGGGGCCGGACGAAGAGACCCAGTACTTC
CDR3aa: CASTGLAGPDEETQYF
abundance: NA
j_gene: TRBJ2-5
d_gene: TRBD2
v_gene: TRBV2

CDR3nt: TGTGCCAGCAGTTCTTCTACCGGGACAGGGAGGGACACTGAAGCTTTCTTT
CDR3aa: CASSSSTGTGRDTEAFF
abundance: NA
j_gene: TRBJ1-1
d_gene: TRBD1
v_gene: TRBV7-9

CDR3nt: TGCGCCAGCAGCTTGGAGGGGTTGAGGACAAAATATACCGGGGAGCTGTTTTTT
CDR3aa: CASSLEGLRTKYTGELFF
abundance: NA
j_gene: TRBJ2-2
d_gene: NA
v_gene: TRBV5-1

CDR3nt: TGTGCCAGCAGCGTAGGGTACGGGACGGAAAACATTCAGTACTTC
CDR3aa: CASSVGYGTENIQYF
abundance: NA
j_gene: TRBJ2-4
d_gene: NA
v_gene: TRBV9

CDR3nt: TGTGCCAGCAGCCCCGGGGTAGGAAGTCGGCGGAGTCGAGAGATAACTTTCTTT
CDR3aa: CASSPGVGSRRSREITFF
abundance: NA
j_gene: TRBJ1-1
d_gene: NA
v_gene: TRBV5-4

CDR3nt: TGTGCCAGCAGCCCCGGGACTACCCACTACGAGCAGTACTTC
CDR3aa: CASSPGTTHYEQYF
abundance: NA
j_gene: TRBJ2-7
d_gene: TRBD2
v_gene: TRBV7-6

CDR3nt: TGTGCCAGCCAGGGACTAGCGGGATCCAATGAGCAGTTCTTC
CDR3aa: CASQGLAGSNEQFF
abundance: NA
j_gene: TRBJ2-1
d_gene: TRBD2
v_gene: TRBV6-5

CDR3nt: TGTGCCATCGGGCCTTATTCACCCCTCCACTTT
CDR3aa: CAIGPYSPLHF
abundance: NA
j_gene: TRBJ1-6
d_gene: NA
v_gene: TRBV10-3

CDR3nt: TGTGCCAGCAGCTCCCGGTTGGCTACCTACGAGCAGTACTTC
CDR3aa: CASSSRLATYEQYF
abundance: once
j_gene: TRBJ2-7
d_gene: NA
v_gene: TRBV11-2

CDR3nt: TGTGCCAGCAGCCAATACACAGGTACCGAGCAGTACTTC
CDR3aa: CASSQYTGTEQYF
abundance: NA
j_gene: TRBJ2-7
d_gene: NA
v_gene: TRBV7-9

CDR3nt: TGTGCCAGCAGCTTTACGTATAGCAATCAGCCCCAGCATTTT
CDR3aa: CASSFTYSNQPQHF
abundance: NA
j_gene: TRBJ1-5
d_gene: NA
v_gene: TRBV6-2/TRBV6-3

CDR3nt: TGTGCCAGCAGTTCCATACCCGGAGGGCCTGTAACCTACAATGAGCAGTTCTTC
CDR3aa: CASSSIPGGPVTYNEQFF
abundance: NA
j_gene: TRBJ2-1
d_gene: NA
v_gene: TRBV6-5

CDR3nt: TGTGCCAGCACCCCCGGGGGGCCAAACAATGAGCAGTTCTTC
CDR3aa: CASTPGGPNNEQFF
abundance: few
j_gene: TRBJ2-1
d_gene: NA
v_gene: TRBV9

CDR3nt: TGTGCCACCAGCCCTCGGACCACAGATACGCAGTATTTT
CDR3aa: CATSPRTTDTQYF
abundance: once
j_gene: TRBJ2-3
d_gene: NA
v_gene: TRBV15

CDR3nt: TGTGCCAGCAGTTTAACTGCCACCAGCTCCTACAATGAGCAGTTCTTC
CDR3aa: CASSLTATSSYNEQFF
abundance: NA
j_gene: TRBJ2-1
d_gene: NA
v_gene: TRBV27

CDR3nt: TGTGCCAGCAGCCTCCCCCGACAGGGAGGCAATTACGAGCAGTACTTC
CDR3aa: CASSLPRQGGNYEQYF
abundance: NA
j_gene: TRBJ2-7
d_gene: NA
v_gene: TRBV6-6

CDR3nt: TGTGCCAGCAGTCCTGATGTGGGGGATGGCTACACCTTC
CDR3aa: CASSPDVGDGYTF
abundance: NA
j_gene: TRBJ1-2
d_gene: NA
v_gene: TRBV6-6

CDR3nt: TGTGCCAGCAGCTCCCGGGACAGGGAGGGTCTCGGTGGCTACACCTTC
CDR3aa: CASSSRDREGLGGYTF
abundance: once
j_gene: TRBJ1-2
d_gene: TRBD1
v_gene: TRBV9

CDR3nt: TGTGCCAGCAGTGGGGACAGCCGCACAGATACGCAGTATTTT
CDR3aa: CASSGDSRTDTQYF
abundance: NA
j_gene: TRBJ2-3
d_gene: TRBD1
v_gene: TRBV12-3/TRBV12-4

CDR3nt: TGTGCCAGCAGTTACTCGGGACTAGTTTTGGCAGATACGCAGTATTTT
CDR3aa: CASSYSGLVLADTQYF
abundance: NA
j_gene: TRBJ2-3
d_gene: TRBD2
v_gene: TRBV6-2/TRBV6-3

CDR3nt: TGTGCCACCAGCAGAGAGGACCAAGAGACCCAGTACTTC
CDR3aa: CATSREDQETQYF
abundance: NA
j_gene: TRBJ2-5
d_gene: NA
v_gene: TRBV15

CDR3nt: TGTGCCAGTAGTATGAGTGGCTACGAGCAGTACTTC
CDR3aa: CASSMSGYEQYF
abundance: NA
j_gene: TRBJ2-7
d_gene: NA
v_gene: TRBV19

CDR3nt: TGTGCCAGCAGCTTCGGACAGGGGACTGAAGCTTTCTTT
CDR3aa: CASSFGQGTEAFF
abundance: few
j_gene: TRBJ1-1
d_gene: TRBD1
v_gene: TRBV7-3